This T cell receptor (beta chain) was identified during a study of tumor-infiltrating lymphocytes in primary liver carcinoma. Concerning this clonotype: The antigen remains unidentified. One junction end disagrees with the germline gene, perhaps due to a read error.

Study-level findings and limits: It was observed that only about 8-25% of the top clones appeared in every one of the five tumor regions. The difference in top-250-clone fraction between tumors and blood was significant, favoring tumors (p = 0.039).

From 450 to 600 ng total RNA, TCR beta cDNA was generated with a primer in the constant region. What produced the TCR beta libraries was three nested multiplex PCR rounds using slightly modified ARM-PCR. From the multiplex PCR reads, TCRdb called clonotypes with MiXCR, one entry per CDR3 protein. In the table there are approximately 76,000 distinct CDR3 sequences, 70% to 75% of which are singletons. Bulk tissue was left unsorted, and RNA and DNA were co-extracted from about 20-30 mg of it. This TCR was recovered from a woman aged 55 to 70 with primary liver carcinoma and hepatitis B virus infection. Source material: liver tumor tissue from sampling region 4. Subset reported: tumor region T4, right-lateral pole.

This CDR3 is CANSLVGQGGQPQHF. CDR3 bases: TGTGCCAACAGTTTAGTGGGACAGGGCGGTCAGCCCCAACATTTT. The rearrangement links TRBV12-3 or TRBV12-4 to TRBJ1-5; the match to TRBD1 covers 9 bases. The CDR3 contains 15 residues.